These 10 T cell receptor beta chains originate from one sample sequenced in a study of cytomegalovirus exposure and HLA in healthy donors. PCR primers comprised 60 Vbeta and 13 Jbeta primers. The protocol was immunoSEQ multiplex PCR, while the TCRdb copy is restricted to in-frame clones and leaves out a portion. The table records about 90,000 clones, more than 65% of them present only once. Material for sequencing was PBMCs. The source is a man aged 30 to 45 in good health and CMV-seronegative.

The chain has TRBV7-2 and TRBJ2-1, with 8 positions matching TRBD1. Trimming at V came to 5 bases and at J to 2 bases, leaving 5 bases not matched to a gene. Germline-derived CDR1 and CDR2 are SGHTA and FQGNSA. CDR3 size: 15 residues. CDR3 nucleotides: TGTGCCAGCAGCGACAGGGGTTTCACCTACAATGAGCAGTTCTTC. As protein: CASSDRGFTYNEQFF.

The chain joins TRBV4-1 to TRBJ1-2; possibly TRBD1 for D (6 bases). The V and J ends lost 1 base and 6 bases respectively, with 18 bases between them. The CDR3 has 16 residues. In germline, CDR1 is MGHRA, CDR2 YSYEKL. CDR3 amino acids: CASSQGSARGRDGYTF. For the CDR3, the DNA is TGCGCCAGCAGCCAAGGTAGCGCCAGGGGCCGAGATGGCTACACCTTC.

The rearrangement joins TRBV11-3 to TRBJ1-2, with a possible D match to TRBD1 (5 bases). The CDR3 totals 12 residues. The germline V gene has CDR1 SGHNT and CDR2 YENEEA. V shed 0 bases and J shed 10 bases, with 9 bases lying between them. The CDR3 region has the DNA TGTGCCAGCAGCTTAGAAGGGGAAGACTACACCTTC. Translated, it gives CASSLEGEDYTF.

The V call is TRBV7-3, the J call TRBJ2-7; D might be TRBD1 (6 bases). The CDR3 is 15 residues long. The germline CDR1 and CDR2 sequences are SGHTA and FQGTGA. V dropped 0 bases and J dropped 2 bases, with 11 bases sitting between them. CDR3 in DNA: TGTGCCAGCAGCTTAACTGCACAGGGAGCCTACGAGCAGTACTTC. Protein: CASSLTAQGAYEQYF.

CDR3 in amino acids: CAWSVRGRGYGNTIYF. DNA of the CDR3: TGTGCCTGGAGTGTACGAGGGAGGGGCTACGGAAACACCATATATTTT. This chain uses TRBV30 with TRBJ1-3; D perhaps matches TRBD1 (5 bases). The CDR3 is 16 amino acids. The V end was cut by 0 bases, the J end by 4 bases, with 16 bases between. The V gene's germline CDR1 is GTSNPN and CDR2 SVGIG (reference sequence).

This chain connects TRBV6-1 to TRBJ2-7; possible D gene TRBD1, 5 bases. V was trimmed by 4 bases and J by 6 bases, leaving 16 bases between them. The CDR3 is made up of 14 amino acids. CDR1 is MNHNS and CDR2 is SASEGT in the germline V gene. CDR3 loop: CASSGTSKWGEQYF. CDR3 nucleotides: TGTGCCAGCAGTGGGACAAGTAAATGGGGCGAGCAGTACTTC.

The CDR3, as DNA: TGTGCCAGCAGTCCTAGAATCCAAGAGACCCAGTACTTC. It specifies CASSPRIQETQYF. This rearrangement joins TRBV6-5 to TRBJ2-5; no firm D call. The CDR3 loop spans 13 amino acids. Germline V gene sequence: CDR1 MNHEY, CDR2 SVGAGI. The V gene lost 5 bases and the J gene lost 1 base, with 8 bases spanning the gap.

The chain joins TRBV19 to TRBJ1-5, with 7 nucleotides matching TRBD1. The CDR3 totals 14 residues. From germline, CDR1 is LNHDA and CDR2 SQIVND (reference sequence). The ends lost 3 bases at V and 4 bases at J; junction bases unmatched: 3. The CDR3 sequence: CASSIGDRNQPQHF. CDR3 in DNA: TGTGCCAGTAGTATCGGGGACAGAAATCAGCCCCAGCATTTT.

The J gene is TRBJ2-4, the V gene TRBV5-1; the match to TRBD2 covers 8 bases. Germline V gene data show CDR1 as SGHRS and CDR2 as YFSETQ. The junction had 11 bases not matched to a gene; V was cut back by 0 bases and J by 0 bases. The length of the CDR3 is 19 residues. CDR3 region: CASSLAGGSNALAKNIQYF. The CDR3 nucleotides are TGCGCCAGCAGCTTGGCGGGGGGGTCAAACGCACTAGCCAAAAACATTCAGTACTTC. The entire variable domain, with the rest obtained from reference TRBV5-1 and TRBJ2-4, is as follows: KAGVTQTPRYLIKTRGQQVTLSCSPISGHRSVSWYQQTPGQGLQFLFEYFSETQRNKGNFPGRFSGRQFSNSRSEMNVSTLELGDSALYLCASSLAGGSNALAKNIQYFGAGTRLSVL.

The rearrangement joins TRBV5-6 to TRBJ1-5; D call uncertain. V was pared by 1 base and J by 6 bases, with 17 bases between. Germline V lookup: CDR1 SGHDT, CDR2 YYEEEE. The CDR3 length is 16 residues. The CDR3 DNA reads as TGTGCCAGCAGCTTGTTAGCTTTAGGCCATGGTCAGCCCCAGCATTTT. It specifies CASSLLALGHGQPQHF.